The 13 T cell receptor beta chains reported below all come from one sample, sequenced in a study of blood T cells in healthy people across ages. The second PCR ran about 6 to 11 cycles with a sample-barcoded 5' primer and J-beta primers. One entry per CDR3 protein, called by TCRdb with MiXCR from the 5' RACE reads. This repertoire shows roughly 1,300,000 distinct CDR3 sequences, around 55% found once; its top ten account for over 5.5%. The specimen sequenced was blood. The receptors were sampled from a man in his late teens or twenties in good health.

The chain joins TRBV11-2 to TRBJ2-1; D possibly uses TRBD1 or TRBD2 (5 bases each). The CDR3 totals 15 residues. Per germline, CDR1 SGHAT and CDR2 FQNNGV. Deletions cut 0 bases from V and 6 bases from J, with 12 bases between. CDR3 sequence reads: CASSLERLRGNEQFF. Written as DNA, the CDR3 is TGTGCCAGCAGCTTAGAACGGCTGAGGGGCAATGAGCAGTTCTTC.

The chain couples TRBV11-2 to TRBJ1-2; D is unclear. CDR3 length: 14 residues. The V gene's germline CDR1 is SGHAT and CDR2 FQNNGV. With 0 bases removed from V and 8 bases from J, the gap between germline ends came to 13 bases. The CDR3 loop reads CASSLDMWGGGYTF. The DNA for the CDR3 is TGTGCCAGCAGCTTAGATATGTGGGGTGGCGGCTACACCTTC.

V usage is TRBV2 and J usage is TRBJ1-1; TRBD1 is a possible D gene (5 bases). V lost 3 bases, J lost 6 bases, and 11 bases lay in between. This CDR3 is 13 amino acids long. Germline assignment: CDR1 SNHLY and CDR2 FYNNEI. The DNA for the CDR3 is TGTGCCAGCAGTGAGCGGCAAGGGGCTGAAGCTTTCTTT. This encodes CASSERQGAEAFF.

The genes are TRBV10-3 and TRBJ1-4; 7 nucleotides agree with TRBD1. CDR1 is ENHRY and CDR2 is SYGVKD in the germline V gene. The CDR3 length is 18 residues. With V trimmed by 10 bases and J by 5 bases, 22 bases remained unmatched. CDR3 nucleotides: TGTGCCACGTCACAGGGGAGGGGGCGTAAGACAGAAAATGAAAAACTGTTTTTT. Protein product: CATSQGRGRKTENEKLFF.

This rearrangement joins TRBV6-6 to TRBJ2-1, with 7 bases aligning to TRBD2. CDR1 is MNHNY, CDR2 SVGAGI, per germline (reference sequence). This CDR3 spans 16 amino acids. V shed 6 bases, J shed 3 bases, and the junction held 11 bases outside the gene matches. The CDR3 DNA reads as TGTGCCAGCAGACTGAGCGGGGCCCCCCTCTACAATGAGCAGTTCTTC. This translates into CASRLSGAPLYNEQFF.

The chain employs TRBV6-2 or TRBV6-3 and TRBJ1-5; D is unclear. This CDR3 has 15 residues. Germline V gene lookup returns CDR1 MNHEY and CDR2 SVGEGT. Trimming removed 7 bases at V and 2 bases at J, with 15 bases between. The DNA of the CDR3 is TGTGCCAGCACCTCGGGAGGTAATGGCAATCAGCCCCAGCATTTT. Translating it yields CASTSGGNGNQPQHF.

The chain has TRBV28 and TRBJ2-5; 9 nucleotides agree with TRBD1. CDR1 is MDHEN, CDR2 SYDVKM, per germline. The junction had 14 bases not matched to a gene; V was cut back by 7 bases and J by 11 bases. This CDR3 spans 14 amino acids. CDR3 sequence reads: CASNRDRVPREQYF. In DNA form, the CDR3 reads TGTGCCAGCAACCGGGACAGGGTCCCTCGGGAGCAGTACTTC.

This clonotype has a handful of counts. The chain joins TRBV27 to TRBJ2-3, with D maybe TRBD1 (5 bases). CDR3 length equals 14 residues. Trimming stripped 5 bases from V and 3 bases from J, with 12 bases between. From germline, CDR1 is MNHEY and CDR2 SMNVEV (reference sequence). The CDR3 DNA is TGTGCCAGCAGTCCCCCCGACAGAACAGATACGCAGTATTTT. Protein product: CASSPPDRTDTQYF.

This clonotype was observed a few times. This sequence joins TRBV4-1 and TRBJ1-2; D gene ambiguous. The CDR3 totals 14 residues. CDR1 is MGHRA, CDR2 YSYEKL, per germline. Trimming cost V 3 bases and J 4 bases, with 12 bases left between them. CDR3 nucleotides: TGCGCCAGCAGCCAGATGGGTAACCTCTATGGCTACACCTTC. Translation: CASSQMGNLYGYTF.

CDR3 in amino acids: CSAGSGILNEQFF. Written as DNA, the CDR3 is TGCAGCGCTGGTAGCGGGATCCTCAATGAGCAGTTCTTC. The chain links TRBV29-1 to TRBJ2-1; TRBD2 agrees at 8 bases. J was trimmed by 6 bases and V by 7 bases; bases with no gene match: 8. Germline CDR1 SQVTM, CDR2 ANQGSEA. The CDR3 contains 13 residues.

This clonotype was observed once. This rearrangement joins TRBV21-1 to TRBJ1-4; the table's D gene call, TRBD1, was not cross checked with the DNA. TRBV21-1 is a pseudogene. This CDR3 comprises 15 residues. The CDR3 DNA sequence: TGTGCCAGCAACAACCGAACAGGGGGAAGTGAAAAACTGTTTTTT. Protein: CASNNRTGGSEKLFF.

The rearrangement joins TRBV7-2 to TRBJ2-3; 8 bases fit TRBD1. Germline V gene data show CDR1 as SGHTA and CDR2 as FQGNSA. The V segment lost 6 bases and the J segment 4 bases; nucleotides outside the gene matches: 6. The CDR3 has 14 residues. The CDR3 is CASRTGVVADTQYF. The CDR3 DNA follows: TGTGCCAGCAGGACAGGGGTGGTCGCAGATACGCAGTATTTT.

The chain combines TRBV20-1 with TRBJ2-7, with D possibly being TRBD1 (6 bases). The J call is doubtful: the DNA matches TRBJ2-5 better. The length of the CDR3 is 11 residues. CDR1 is DFQATT, CDR2 SNEGSKA, per germline (reference sequence). CDR3 DNA sequence: TGCAGTGTTCCACAGGGAGAGACCCAGTACTTC. This gives the protein CSVPQGETQYF.